One sample yielded the 11 T cell receptor beta chains listed below, sequenced in a study of cytomegalovirus exposure and HLA in healthy donors. The primer mix had 60 Vbeta and 13 Jbeta primers. Produced via immunoSEQ multiplex PCR; TCRdb's table is partial and in-frame only. The sample includes 150,000 to 200,000 clones, around 80% of them seen just once. Sequenced input: PBMCs. The receptor set was obtained from a young woman in good health and CMV-seropositive.

The rearrangement joins TRBV6-6 to TRBJ2-7; no clear D gene. This CDR3 is built from 13 residues. Trimming removed 6 bases from V and 0 bases from J, with 9 bases in between. Germline-derived CDR1 and CDR2 are MNHNY and SVGAGI (reference sequence). The CDR3 DNA is TGTGCCAGCAGCTCCCGGAGCTCCTACGAGCAGTACTTC. Protein product: CASSSRSSYEQYF.

This chain links TRBV5-1 with TRBJ2-2; D not resolved. Germline CDR1 reads SGHRS; CDR2 reads YFSETQ. V lost 0 bases and J lost 4, with 7 bases in between. CDR3 length equals 14 residues. CDR3 bases: TGCGCCAGCAGCTTGGCCGGGTCCACCGGGGAGCTGTTTTTT. It codes for CASSLAGSTGELFF. The variable domain in full, with the rest retrieved from reference TRBV5-1 and TRBJ2-2, is KAGVTQTPRYLIKTRGQQVTLSCSPISGHRSVSWYQQTPGQGLQFLFEYFSETQRNKGNFPGRFSGRQFSNSRSEMNVSTLELGDSALYLCASSLAGSTGELFFGEGSRLTVL.

This clone came up once. CDR3 in DNA: TGTGCCAGCAGCGCCGGGGGGGGCCGCTCCTACGAGCAGTACTTC. Translation: CASSAGGGRSYEQYF. The chain combines TRBV9 with TRBJ2-7, with TRBD2 identical over 8 bases. This CDR3 is 15 amino acids long. The germline V gene encodes CDR1 SGDLS and CDR2 YYNGEE. Trimming removed 3 bases from V and 0 bases from J; junction bases left unmatched: 5.

The chain is built from TRBV11-3 and TRBJ2-7, with 8 bases identical to TRBD1. With V trimmed by 4 bases and J by 9 bases, 14 bases remained unmatched. Germline V CDR1 and CDR2: SGHNT, YENEEA. This CDR3 region has 15 residues. This chain's CDR3 is CASSSRTGTPPRQYF. The CDR3 DNA follows: TGTGCCAGCAGCTCCAGGACAGGGACACCCCCCCGGCAGTACTTC. Together with reference TRBV11-3 and TRBJ2-7, the CDR3 gives the full variable domain: EAGVVQSPRYKIIEKKQPVAFWCNPISGHNTLYWYLQNLGQGPELLIRYENEEAVDDSQLPKDRFSAERLKGVDSTLKIQPAELGDSAVYLCASSSRTGTPPRQYFGPGTRLTVT.

The V and J genes are TRBV7-2 and TRBJ2-7; TRBD2 might be the D (6 bases). The CDR3 runs to 15 residues. Germline V gene lookup returns CDR1 SGHTA and CDR2 FQGNSA. With 5 bases removed from V and 0 bases from J, the gap between germline ends came to 14 bases. CDR3 nucleotide sequence: TGTGCCAGCAGCCCCACGGCGGGGAGCTCCTACGAGCAGTACTTC. It codes for CASSPTAGSSYEQYF.

The V and J genes are TRBV4-1 and TRBJ1-6; D may be TRBD1 (5 bases). This CDR3 is 17 amino acids long. Germline CDR1 MGHRA, CDR2 YSYEKL. V was clipped by 0 bases and J by 2 bases, with 11 bases between them. CDR3 loop: CASSQDLTGTYNSPLHF. The DNA of the CDR3 is TGCGCCAGCAGCCAAGATCTCACAGGCACCTATAATTCACCCCTCCACTTT.

The chain combines TRBV4-3 with TRBJ1-4; D gene ambiguous. CDR3 length: 15 residues. Between the trimmed V and J ends, which lost 0 bases and 2 bases, there was a span of 7 bases. CDR1 LGHNA and CDR2 YSLEER come from the germline V gene. The CDR3 DNA sequence: TGCGCCAGCAGCCAAGACGGGAGTACTAATGAAAAACTGTTTTTT. It yields the protein CASSQDGSTNEKLFF.

The V and J genes are TRBV11-2 and TRBJ2-7; D not resolved. Germline V lookup: CDR1 SGHAT, CDR2 FQNNGV. This CDR3 is 12 amino acids long. V lost 5 bases to trimming and J lost 3 bases, with 8 bases between them. CDR3 amino acids: CASSGGDYEQYF. The CDR3 nucleotides are TGTGCCAGCAGCGGCGGCGACTACGAGCAGTACTTC.

V usage is TRBV18 and J usage is TRBJ2-3; TRBD2 matches at 10 bases. Per germline, CDR1 KGHSH and CDR2 LQKENI. V gave up 3 bases and J gave up 4 bases; unmatched junction bases: 7. This CDR3 is 16 amino acids long. The CDR3 spells CASSPTLAGTADTQYF. The DNA for the CDR3 is TGTGCCAGCTCACCCACACTAGCGGGGACGGCAGATACGCAGTATTTT.

The chain links TRBV4-1 to TRBJ2-7; 9 nucleotides match TRBD1. The germline gives CDR1 MGHRA, CDR2 YSYEKL. The CDR3 covers 15 residues. V shed 3 bases, J shed 4 bases, and the junction held 7 bases outside the gene matches. The CDR3 DNA reads as TGCGCCAGCAGCCAGCCGGGACAGGGCCGTTACGAGCAGTACTTC. Translated: CASSQPGQGRYEQYF.

CDR3 region: CASSYRGGNTDTQYF. CDR3 in DNA: TGTGCCAGCAGTTACCGCGGGGGAAACACAGATACGCAGTATTTT. The chain carries TRBV6-5 and TRBJ2-3; 7 nucleotides agree with TRBD2. Germline V gives CDR1 MNHEY, CDR2 SVGAGI. The CDR3 has 15 residues. J lost 2 bases, V lost 2 bases, and 4 bases had no gene match.